This section outlines one T cell receptor (beta chain) sequence together with its context. Its cognate antigen is unknown. The repertoire was sequenced with immunoSEQ multiplex PCR; TCRdb's copy has only in-frame clones and lacks some. The sample shows about 74,000 clones, around 90% of them seen only once. These data belong to a study of a mutant IDH1 vaccine in newly diagnosed glioma. The CDR3 contains 17 residues. Germline V CDR1 and CDR2: SGHTA, FQGTGA. V was clipped by 0 bases and J by 5 bases, with 18 bases between them. The time point: week 35, safety follow-up. Doses of 300 ug of mutant IDH1 20-mer peptide were given with topical imiquimod.

This sample comprised PBMCs, obtained from a glioma patient whose treatment included an IDH1 peptide vaccine. J is TRBJ2-3 and V is TRBV7-3; D possibly uses TRBD1 or TRBD2 (5 bases each). This clonotype was sampled from a man between 25 and 39 years old with glioma. This chain's CDR3 is CASSLTGDAIGEDTQYF. Written as DNA, the CDR3 is TGTGCCAGCAGCTTAACGGGGGATGCTATTGGGGAAGATACGCAGTATTTT.